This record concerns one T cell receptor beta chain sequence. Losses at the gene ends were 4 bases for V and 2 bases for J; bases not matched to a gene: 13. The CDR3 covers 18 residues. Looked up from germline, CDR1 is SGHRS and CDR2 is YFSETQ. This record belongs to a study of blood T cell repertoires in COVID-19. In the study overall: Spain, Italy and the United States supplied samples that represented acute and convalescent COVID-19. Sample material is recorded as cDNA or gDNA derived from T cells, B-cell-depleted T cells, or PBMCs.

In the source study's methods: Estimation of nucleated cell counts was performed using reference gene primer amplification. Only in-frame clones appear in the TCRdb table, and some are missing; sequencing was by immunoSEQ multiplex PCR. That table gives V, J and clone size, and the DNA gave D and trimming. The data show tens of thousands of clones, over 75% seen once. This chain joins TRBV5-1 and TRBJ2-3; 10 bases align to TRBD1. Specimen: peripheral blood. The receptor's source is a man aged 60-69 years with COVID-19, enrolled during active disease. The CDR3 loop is CASSRTRGTGAVTDTQYF. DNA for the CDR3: TGCGCCAGCAGCCGGACACGGGGGACAGGGGCCGTCACAGATACGCAGTATTTT.